A single sample gave rise to the 23 T cell receptor beta chains below, sequenced in a study of Tregs in tolerant kidney transplant recipients. Only in-frame clones appear in the TCRdb table, and some are missing; sequencing was by immunoSEQ multiplex PCR. The ten most abundant clones cover 0.7% to 0.95% of a sample with more than 45,000 clones. The material was CD4+ T cells from blood, obtained before the transplant. The receptor source for this set is a human donor who received a combined kidney and bone marrow transplant.

A remark on this clone: The CDR3 end falls 3 residues outside the read, so it is completed with the germline J gene. The rearrangement joins TRBV10-3 to TRBJ2-3, with 12 bases that match TRBD2. Germline V gene lookup returns CDR1 ENHRY and CDR2 SYGVKD. The V and J ends lost 6 bases and 6 bases, in that order; junction bases with no gene match: 4. CDR3 length: 14 residues. CDR3 DNA (partial): TGTGCCATCAGGTCGACTAGCGGGAGCGATACG. It translates to CAIRSTSGSDT. From start to end, the CDR3 is CAIRSTSGSDTQYF.

Worth noting for this clone: The CDR3 is cut off 3 residues early in the read; its end comes from the germline J gene. The rearrangement links TRBV20-1 to TRBJ1-5, with a weak D call TRBD1 (6 bases). The CDR3 contains 13 residues. Trimming stripped 6 bases from V and 6 bases from J, with 15 bases between. The germline gives CDR1 DFQATT, CDR2 SNEGSKA (reference sequence). This CDR3 is CSAGGRDSQPQHF. Partial CDR3 DNA: TGCAGTGCCGGGGGGCGAGATAGTCAGCCC.

Remarks on this clone: The read terminates 3 residues ahead of where the CDR3 ends, so the germline J gene completes it. The chain employs TRBV19 and TRBJ1-5; 11 positions match TRBD1. The CDR3 is 14 amino acids. The junction had 4 bases not matched to a gene; V was cut back by 5 bases and J by 7 bases. Germline loops: CDR1 LNHDA, CDR2 SQIVND (reference sequence). The CDR3 bases that were read are TGTGCCAGTAGTGGGACAGGGGGTGAGCAGCCC. It yields the protein CASSGTGGEQP. In full, the CDR3 is CASSGTGGEQPQHF.

A word on this clone: Read data end 3 residues before the CDR3 end; the end is taken from the germline J gene. The gene calls are TRBV7-2 and TRBJ2-1; TRBD1 is a possible D gene (5 bases). V was shortened by 2 bases and J by 9 bases, with 11 bases between the two germline ends. CDR3 length equals 13 residues. The V gene's germline CDR1 is SGHTA and CDR2 FQGNSA. Incomplete CDR3 DNA: TGTGCCAGCAGCTTAAAGCAAGGGGCTGAG. As protein: CASSLKQGAE. The CDR3 in its entirety is CASSLKQGAEQFF.

This CDR3 is CAISPKDSEQFF. CDR3 bases read: TGTGCCATCAGTCCGAAAGACAGTGAG. The chain is built from TRBV10-3 and TRBJ2-1, with D possibly being TRBD1 (5 bases). The CDR3 is cut off 3 residues early in the read; its end comes from the germline J gene. CDR1 and CDR2 (germline): ENHRY, SYGVKD. The CDR3 covers 12 residues. V lost 5 bases and J 9 bases, leaving 11 bases between the germline ends.

With regard to this clone: Read data end 3 residues before the CDR3 end; the end is taken from the germline J gene. This rearrangement joins TRBV13 to TRBJ2-7; 7 bases fit TRBD1. CDR1 is PRHDT and CDR2 is FYEKMQ in the germline V gene (reference sequence). The CDR3 covers 16 residues. Trimming took 5 bases from V and 2 from J; bases not matched to a gene: 12. Here the CDR3 reads CASSPRATGTPYEQYF. CDR3 DNA, as far as it was read: TGTGCCAGCAGCCCAAGAGCGACAGGGACGCCCTACGAG. The entire variable domain, with the rest obtained from reference TRBV13 and TRBJ2-7, is as follows: AAGVIQSPRHLIKEKRETATLKCYPIPRHDTVYWYQQGPGQDPQFLISFYEKMQSDKGSIPDRFSAQQFSDYHSELNMSSLELGDSALYFCASSPRATGTPYEQYFGPGTRLTVT.

A remark on this clone: Coverage ceases 3 residues before the CDR3 finishes, and the germline J gene fills in the end. V usage is TRBV30 and J usage is TRBJ2-1, with TRBD1 matching over 9 bases. V lost 2 bases and J lost 6; bases outside the gene matches: 2. Germline-derived CDR1 and CDR2 are GTSNPN and SVGIG (reference sequence). The CDR3 runs 13 residues. Partial CDR3 DNA: TGTGCCTGGAGTCCGGACAGGGGCAATGAG. It is translated as CAWSPDRGNE. The entire CDR3 is CAWSPDRGNEQFF. Full variable domain (missing parts from reference TRBV30 and TRBJ2-1): SQTIHQWPATLVQPVGSPLSLECTVEGTSNPNLYWYRQAAGRGLQLLFYSVGIGQISSEVPQNLSASRPQDRQFILSSKKLLLSDSGFYLCAWSPDRGNEQFFGPGTRLTVL.

A remark on this clone: Read coverage stops 3 residues before the CDR3 terminus; the germline J gene supplies the remainder. V is TRBV5-1 and J is TRBJ2-5; 12 positions match TRBD2. CDR3 length equals 17 residues. The J segment lost 5 bases and the V segment lost 0 bases, leaving 8 bases of the junction unmatched. CDR1 SGHRS and CDR2 YFSETQ come from the germline V gene. The CDR3 loop is CASSLGLAGGVGETQYF. The covered CDR3 bases are TGCGCCAGCAGCTTGGGTCTAGCGGGAGGGGTTGGTGAGACC.

As regards this clone: Read coverage stops 3 residues before the CDR3 terminus; the germline J gene supplies the remainder. The V call is TRBV5-1, the J call TRBJ1-2; D not certain. The CDR3 has 15 amino acids. CDR1 and CDR2 (germline): SGHRS, YFSETQ. The CDR3 loop reads CASRAGTETFGGYTF. The CDR3 bases that were read are TGCGCCAGCAGGGCGGGTACAGAGACCTTTGGGGGC.

Of note for this clone: The read ends 3 residues before the CDR3 terminus; that terminus is restored from the germline J gene. The chain recombines TRBV2 with TRBJ2-7; 11 bases line up with TRBD1. Germline V gene data show CDR1 as SNHLY and CDR2 as FYNNEI. J gave up 2 bases and V 4 bases, and 1 base lay outside the gene matches. CDR3 size: 14 residues. The covered CDR3 bases are TGTGCCAGCAGTGGGGGACAGGGGGCCTACGAG. As protein: CASSGGQGAYE. Given in full, the CDR3 is CASSGGQGAYEQYF.

With respect to this clone: The read stops 3 residues short of the end of the CDR3; the missing end is completed from the germline J gene. The rearrangement joins TRBV20-1 to TRBJ1-2, with a tentative D call TRBD1 (6 bases). CDR3 length: 16 amino acids. The V end was cut by 7 bases, the J end by 5 bases, with 26 bases between. Germline CDR1 DFQATT, CDR2 SNEGSKA (reference sequence). CDR3 sequence: CSDRPRPGGSGYGYTF. The sequenced part of the CDR3 DNA is TGCAGTGATCGTCCCCGTCCGGGGGGCTCTGGTTATGGC.

Points on this clone: The missing CDR3 end, 3 residues past where the read stops, is filled in from the germline J gene. The rearrangement uses TRBV18 and TRBJ2-1; 10 bases map to TRBD2. The ends lost 4 bases at V and 5 bases at J; junction bases unmatched: 14. The CDR3 is 18 residues long. CDR1 KGHSH and CDR2 LQKENI come from the germline V gene. Here the CDR3 reads CASSLNRGSSGGNNEQFF. Partial CDR3 DNA: TGTGCCAGCTCACTAAACAGGGGATCTAGCGGGGGAAACAATGAG.

Concerning this clone: The CDR3 goes on 3 residues after the read ends, and that part is filled in from the germline J gene. The chain uses TRBV7-2 and TRBJ2-1; 8 bases are shared with TRBD2. Per the germline V gene, CDR1 is SGHTA and CDR2 is FQGNSA. This CDR3 has 15 amino acids. V lost 5 bases and J lost 4; bases outside the gene matches: 7. CDR3 DNA, as far as it was read: TGTGCCAGCAGCCGTACTAGCGGAGATTACAATGAG. It yields the protein CASSRTSGDYNE. The entire CDR3 sequence reads CASSRTSGDYNEQFF. The complete variable domain, with remaining parts taken from reference TRBV7-2 and TRBJ2-1, reads GAGVSQSPSNKVTEKGKDVELRCDPISGHTALYWYRQSLGQGLEFLIYFQGNSAPDKSGLPSDRFSAERTGGSVSTLTIQRTQQEDSAVYLCASSRTSGDYNEQFFGPGTRLTVL.

Details on this clone: The CDR3 end falls 3 residues outside the read, so it is completed with the germline J gene. The chain uses TRBV18 and TRBJ1-6; TRBD1 agrees at 7 bases. Trimming removed 3 bases from V and 5 bases from J; junction bases left unmatched: 4. CDR3 length: 15 residues. From germline, CDR1 is KGHSH and CDR2 LQKENI. The CDR3 region is CASSPQTGNNSPLHF. The part of the CDR3 DNA that was read is TGTGCCAGCTCACCGCAGACAGGGAATAATTCACCC.

This CDR3 reads CASTRDTTSYEQYF. Incomplete CDR3 DNA: TGTGCCAGCACTCGGGACACTACTTCCTACGAG. The chain combines TRBV2 with TRBJ2-7; possibly TRBD1 for D (6 bases). The read finishes 3 residues shy of the CDR3 end, and the germline J gene is used to complete it. V lost 7 bases and J 1 base, leaving 14 bases between the germline ends. CDR1 and CDR2 from the germline V gene are SNHLY and FYNNEI. CDR3 length equals 14 residues. Looking up the rest from reference TRBV2 and TRBJ2-7 gives the full variable domain: EPEVTQTPSHQVTQMGQEVILRCVPISNHLYFYWYRQILGQKVEFLVSFYNNEISEKSEIFDDQFSVERPDGSNFTLKIRSTKLEDSAMYFCASTRDTTSYEQYFGPGTRLTVT.

On this clone itself: The read ends 3 residues shy of where the CDR3 ends; the end is completed using the germline J gene. The rearrangement joins TRBV20-1 to TRBJ2-7; the D gene is possibly TRBD1 (6 bases). Germline V gene data show CDR1 as DFQATT and CDR2 as SNEGSKA (reference sequence). Trimming shortened V by 3 bases and J by 4 bases, and 19 bases separated the two germline ends. The CDR3 contains 15 residues. The CDR3 loop is CSARGSQRGLYEQYF. The covered CDR3 bases are TGCAGTGCTAGGGGATCTCAAAGGGGGTTGTACGAG.

Comment on this clone: The read terminates 3 residues before the CDR3 end, so the remaining end is supplied by the germline J gene. The chain employs TRBV18 and TRBJ2-7, with 9 bases identical to TRBD1. The length of the CDR3 is 16 residues. The V gene end was trimmed by 2 bases and the J gene end by 3 bases; junction bases not matched to a gene: 8. CDR1 and CDR2 from the germline V gene are KGHSH and LQKENI. The CDR3 protein is CASSPTGGFPNYEQYF. CDR3 DNA, as far as it was read: TGTGCCAGCTCACCAACAGGGGGCTTCCCAAACTACGAG.

Of note for this clone: The CDR3 goes on 3 residues after the read ends, and that part is filled in from the germline J gene. The V gene is TRBV5-1, the J gene TRBJ1-3; no clear D gene. Trimming pared 3 bases from V and 3 bases from J, leaving 7 bases between. The CDR3 spans 13 residues. Germline V gene lookup returns CDR1 SGHRS and CDR2 YFSETQ. CDR3 sequence reads: CASSSLGGNTIYF. CDR3 DNA, as far as it was read: TGCGCCAGCAGCTCCCTAGGTGGAAACACC.

A note on this clone: The observed sequence ends 3 residues before the CDR3 terminus, with the missing tail filled in from the germline J gene. The chain joins TRBV18 to TRBJ2-2; D gene unclear. The V end lost 3 bases, the J end lost 3 bases, and 20 bases lay between the germline ends. Germline V lookup: CDR1 KGHSH, CDR2 LQKENI. CDR3 size: 18 residues. The CDR3 bases that were read are TGTGCCAGCTCACCTTCCCGCCTATCAGCCCTAGACACCGGGGAG. It translates to CASSPSRLSALDTGE. The whole CDR3 sequence is CASSPSRLSALDTGELFF. Variable domain in full (rest from reference TRBV18 and TRBJ2-2): NAGVMQNPRHLVRRRGQEARLRCSPMKGHSHVYWYRQLPEEGLKFMVYLQKENIIDESGMPKERFSAEFPKEGPSILRIQQVVRGDSAAYFCASSPSRLSALDTGELFFGEGSRLTVL.

Points on this clone: The read ends 3 residues early relative to the CDR3; the germline J gene fills the gap. The chain is built from TRBV19 and TRBJ1-4; D uncertain. This CDR3 is built from 17 residues. Looked up from germline, CDR1 is LNHDA and CDR2 is SQIVND (reference sequence). The germline V and J ends were trimmed by 1 base and 4 bases, with 16 bases remaining between them. Partial CDR3 DNA: TGTGCCAGTAGTATAGTTTCGGATTGGCGGAATAATGAAAAA. Its protein is CASSIVSDWRNNEK. The CDR3 as a whole reads CASSIVSDWRNNEKLFF.

Of note for this clone: The CDR3 end is not reached by the read, which stops 3 residues before it; the germline J gene fills it in. The V call is TRBV6-2 or TRBV6-3, the J call TRBJ1-3, with D unclear. There are 13 residues in the CDR3. The V and J ends lost 4 bases and 0 bases respectively, with 4 bases between them. The V gene's germline CDR1 is MNHEY and CDR2 SVGEGT. The CDR3 reads CASSSFSGNTIYF. Partial CDR3 DNA: TGTGCCAGCAGTTCCTTCTCTGGAAACACC.

The CDR3: CASSQNRGSYEQYF. The sequenced CDR3 bases are TGTGCCAGCTCACAGAACAGGGGCTCCTACGAG. This chain uses TRBV18 with TRBJ2-7, with TRBD1 identical over 7 bases. The CDR3 goes on 3 residues after the read ends, and that part is filled in from the germline J gene. The V gene's germline CDR1 is KGHSH and CDR2 LQKENI. This CDR3 comprises 14 residues. V gave up 4 bases and J gave up 0 bases; unmatched junction bases: 3.

Of note for this clone: The read ends 3 residues shy of where the CDR3 ends; the end is completed using the germline J gene. This rearrangement joins TRBV9 to TRBJ2-3; possibly TRBD2 for D (6 bases). This CDR3 has 14 residues. The germline V gene has CDR1 SGDLS and CDR2 YYNGEE. Trimming removed 0 bases at V and 4 bases at J, with 9 bases between. Here the CDR3 reads CASSVVSSADTQYF. The sequenced part of the CDR3 DNA is TGTGCCAGCAGCGTAGTTTCTAGCGCAGATACG.